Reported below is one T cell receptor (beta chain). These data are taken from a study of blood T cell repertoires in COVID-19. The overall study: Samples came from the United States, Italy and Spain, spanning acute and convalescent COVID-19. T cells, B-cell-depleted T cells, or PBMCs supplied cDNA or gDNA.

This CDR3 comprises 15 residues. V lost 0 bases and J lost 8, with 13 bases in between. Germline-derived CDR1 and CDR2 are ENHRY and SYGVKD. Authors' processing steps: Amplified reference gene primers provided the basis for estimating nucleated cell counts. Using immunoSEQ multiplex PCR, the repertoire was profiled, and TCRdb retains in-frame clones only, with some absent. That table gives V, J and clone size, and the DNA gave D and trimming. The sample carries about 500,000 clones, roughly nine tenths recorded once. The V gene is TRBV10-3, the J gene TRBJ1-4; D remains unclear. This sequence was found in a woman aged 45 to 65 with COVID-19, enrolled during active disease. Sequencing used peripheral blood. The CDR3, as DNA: TGTGCCATCAGTGAGTCGTTGGGTCTAGGAGAAAAACTGTTTTTT. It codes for CAISESLGLGEKLFF.